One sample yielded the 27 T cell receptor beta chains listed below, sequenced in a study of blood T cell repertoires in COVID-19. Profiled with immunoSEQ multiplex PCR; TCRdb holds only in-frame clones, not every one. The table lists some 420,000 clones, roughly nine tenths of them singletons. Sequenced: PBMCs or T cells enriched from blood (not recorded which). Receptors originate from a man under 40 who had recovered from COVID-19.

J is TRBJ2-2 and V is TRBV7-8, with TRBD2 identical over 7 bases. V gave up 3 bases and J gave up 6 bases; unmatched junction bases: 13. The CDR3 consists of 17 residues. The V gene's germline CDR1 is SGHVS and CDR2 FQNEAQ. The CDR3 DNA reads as TGTGCCAGCAGCTTTCCCTTAGGCGGGAGATCTGCCGGGGAGCTGTTTTTT. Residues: CASSFPLGGRSAGELFF.

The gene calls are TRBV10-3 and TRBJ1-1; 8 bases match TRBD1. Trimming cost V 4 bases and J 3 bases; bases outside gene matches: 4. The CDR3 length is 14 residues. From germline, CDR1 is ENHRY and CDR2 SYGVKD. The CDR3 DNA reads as TGTGCCATCAGTGGAACAGGGGGTGACACTGAAGCTTTCTTT. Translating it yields CAISGTGGDTEAFF.

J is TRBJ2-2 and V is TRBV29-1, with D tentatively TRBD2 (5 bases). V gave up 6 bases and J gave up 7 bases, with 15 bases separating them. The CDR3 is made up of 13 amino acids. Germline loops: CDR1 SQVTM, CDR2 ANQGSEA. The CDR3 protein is CSVEAKVGGELFF. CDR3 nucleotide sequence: TGCAGCGTGGAGGCCAAAGTGGGCGGGGAGCTGTTTTTT.

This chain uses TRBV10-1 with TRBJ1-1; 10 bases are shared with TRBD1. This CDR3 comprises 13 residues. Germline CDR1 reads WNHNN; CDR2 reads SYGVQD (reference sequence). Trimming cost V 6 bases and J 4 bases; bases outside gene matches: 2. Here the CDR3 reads CASRDRGSTEAFF. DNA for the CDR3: TGCGCCAGCAGGGACAGGGGGAGCACTGAAGCTTTCTTT.

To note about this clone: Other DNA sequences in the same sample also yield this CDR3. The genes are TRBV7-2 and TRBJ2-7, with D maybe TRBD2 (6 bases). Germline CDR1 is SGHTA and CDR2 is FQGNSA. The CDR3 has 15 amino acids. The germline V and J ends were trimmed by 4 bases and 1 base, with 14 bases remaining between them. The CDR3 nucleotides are TGTGCCAGCAGCTCCCGTGGAGGGAGGTCCTACGAGCAGTACTTC. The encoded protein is CASSSRGGRSYEQYF.

Written as DNA, the CDR3 is TGTGCCAGCAGCGTAGGGCAGGGCAGTGCCTATGGCTACACCTTC. Its translation is CASSVGQGSAYGYTF. The chain has TRBV9 and TRBJ1-2, with D perhaps matching TRBD1 (5 bases). Trimming stripped 0 bases from V and 4 bases from J, with 13 bases between. This CDR3 contains 15 residues. From germline, CDR1 is SGDLS and CDR2 YYNGEE.

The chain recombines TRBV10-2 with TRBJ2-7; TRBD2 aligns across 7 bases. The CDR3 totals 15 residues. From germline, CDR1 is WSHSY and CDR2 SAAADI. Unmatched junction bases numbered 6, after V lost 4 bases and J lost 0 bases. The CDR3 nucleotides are TGCGCCAGCAGTGGTTTTGGGAGGGACTCCTACGAGCAGTACTTC. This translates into CASSGFGRDSYEQYF.

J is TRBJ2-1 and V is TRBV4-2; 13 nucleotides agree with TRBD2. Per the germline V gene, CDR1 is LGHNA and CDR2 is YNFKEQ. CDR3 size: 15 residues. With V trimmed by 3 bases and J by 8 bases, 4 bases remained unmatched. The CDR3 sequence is CASSHGTSGIDEQFF. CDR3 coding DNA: TGTGCCAGCAGCCACGGGACTAGCGGGATAGATGAGCAGTTCTTC.

CDR3 nucleotide sequence: TGTGCCACCAGCAGCGAAGGGGGTGGAAATCAGCCCCAGCATTTT. It is translated as CATSSEGGGNQPQHF. This chain connects TRBV15 to TRBJ1-5, with TRBD1 as a possible D gene (6 bases). The V and J ends lost 3 bases and 4 bases respectively, with 13 bases between them. In germline, CDR1 is LNHNV, CDR2 YYDKDF (reference sequence). The CDR3 covers 15 residues.

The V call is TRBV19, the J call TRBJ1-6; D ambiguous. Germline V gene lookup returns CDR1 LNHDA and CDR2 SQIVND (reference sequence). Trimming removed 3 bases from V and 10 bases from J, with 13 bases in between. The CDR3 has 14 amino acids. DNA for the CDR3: TGTGCCAGTAGTATTTTAGGGAGAGGATCACCCCTCCACTTT. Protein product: CASSILGRGSPLHF. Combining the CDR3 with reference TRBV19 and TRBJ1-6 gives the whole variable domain DGGITQSPKYLFRKEGQNVTLSCEQNLNHDAMYWYRQDPGQGLRLIYYSQIVNDFQKGDIAEGYSVSREKKESFPLTVTSAQKNPTAFYLCASSILGRGSPLHFGNGTRLTVT.

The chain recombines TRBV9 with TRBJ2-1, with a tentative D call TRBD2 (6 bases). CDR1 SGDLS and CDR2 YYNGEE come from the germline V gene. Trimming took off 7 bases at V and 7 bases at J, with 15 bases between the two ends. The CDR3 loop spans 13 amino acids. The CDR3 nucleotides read TGTGCCAGCTCCCTTGGGGGGTTAAATGAGCAGTTCTTC. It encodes CASSLGGLNEQFF.

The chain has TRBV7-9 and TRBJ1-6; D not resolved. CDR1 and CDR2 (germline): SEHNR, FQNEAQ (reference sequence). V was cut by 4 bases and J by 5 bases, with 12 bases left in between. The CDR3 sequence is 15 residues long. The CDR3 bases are TGTGCCAGCAGCTCCCTCGGGGTTGATAATTCACCCCTCCACTTT. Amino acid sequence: CASSSLGVDNSPLHF.

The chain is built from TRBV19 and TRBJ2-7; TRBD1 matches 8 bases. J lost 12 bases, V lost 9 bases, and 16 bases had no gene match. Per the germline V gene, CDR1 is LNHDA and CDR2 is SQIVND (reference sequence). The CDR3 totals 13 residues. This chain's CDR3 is CASQDRVLPVPYF. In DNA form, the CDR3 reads TGTGCCAGCCAGGACAGGGTACTTCCCGTTCCGTACTTC.

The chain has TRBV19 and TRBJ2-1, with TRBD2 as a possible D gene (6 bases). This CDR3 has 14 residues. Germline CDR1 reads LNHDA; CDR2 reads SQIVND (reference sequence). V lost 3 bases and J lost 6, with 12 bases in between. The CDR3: CASSIWGTGNEQFF. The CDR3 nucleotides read TGTGCCAGTAGTATTTGGGGGACTGGCAATGAGCAGTTCTTC.

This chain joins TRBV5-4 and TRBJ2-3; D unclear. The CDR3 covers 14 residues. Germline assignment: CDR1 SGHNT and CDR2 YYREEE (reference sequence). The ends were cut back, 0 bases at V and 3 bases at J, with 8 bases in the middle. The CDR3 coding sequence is TGTGCCAGCAGCTTGGCCGCAGCGACAGATACGCAGTATTTT. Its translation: CASSLAAATDTQYF.

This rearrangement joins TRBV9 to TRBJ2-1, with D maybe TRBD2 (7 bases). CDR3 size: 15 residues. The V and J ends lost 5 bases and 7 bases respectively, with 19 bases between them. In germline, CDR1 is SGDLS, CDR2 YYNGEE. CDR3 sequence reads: CASSPAGASGNEQFF. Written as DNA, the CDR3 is TGTGCCAGCAGTCCCGCAGGGGCTAGCGGTAATGAGCAGTTCTTC.

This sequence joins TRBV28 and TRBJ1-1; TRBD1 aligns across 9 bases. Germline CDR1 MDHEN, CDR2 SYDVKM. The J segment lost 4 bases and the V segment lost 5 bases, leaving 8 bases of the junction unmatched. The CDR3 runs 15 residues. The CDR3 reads CASSQGQGGSTEAFF. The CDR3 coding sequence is TGTGCCAGCAGTCAGGGACAGGGTGGAAGCACTGAAGCTTTCTTT.

CDR3 sequence reads: CATSEGEIPNTEAFF. CDR3 bases: TGTGCCACCAGTGAAGGGGAAATCCCGAACACTGAAGCTTTCTTT. The chain is built from TRBV24-1 and TRBJ1-1; a possible D gene is TRBD1 (5 bases). Germline lookup yields CDR1 KGHDR and CDR2 SFDVKD. The CDR3 consists of 15 residues. V lost 4 bases and J lost 1, with 12 bases in between.

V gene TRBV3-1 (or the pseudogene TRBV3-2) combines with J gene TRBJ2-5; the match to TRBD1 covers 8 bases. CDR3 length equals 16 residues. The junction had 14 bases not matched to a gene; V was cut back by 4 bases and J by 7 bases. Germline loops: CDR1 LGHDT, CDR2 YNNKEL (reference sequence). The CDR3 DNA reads TGTGCCAGCAGCCTCGGGACAGGAGATCTCAGGGGGACCCAGTACTTC. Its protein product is CASSLGTGDLRGTQYF.

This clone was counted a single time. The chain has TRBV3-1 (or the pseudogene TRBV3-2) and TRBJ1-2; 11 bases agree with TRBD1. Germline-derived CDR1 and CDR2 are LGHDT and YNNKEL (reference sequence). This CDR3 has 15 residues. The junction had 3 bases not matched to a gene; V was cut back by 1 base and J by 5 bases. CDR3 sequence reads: CASSQGTGGGYGYTF. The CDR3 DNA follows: TGTGCCAGCAGCCAAGGGACAGGGGGCGGGTATGGCTACACCTTC.

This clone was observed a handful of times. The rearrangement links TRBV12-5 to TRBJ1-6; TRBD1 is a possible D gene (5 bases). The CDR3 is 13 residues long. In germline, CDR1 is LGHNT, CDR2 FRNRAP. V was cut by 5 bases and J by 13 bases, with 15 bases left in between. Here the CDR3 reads CASGGGVEFPLHF. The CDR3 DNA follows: TGTGCTAGTGGTGGGGGGGTGGAGTTTCCCCTCCACTTT.

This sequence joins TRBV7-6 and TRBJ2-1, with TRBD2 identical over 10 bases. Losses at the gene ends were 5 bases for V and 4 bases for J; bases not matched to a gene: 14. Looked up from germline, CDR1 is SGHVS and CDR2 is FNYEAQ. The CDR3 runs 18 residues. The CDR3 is CASSNLPGLASGYNEQFF. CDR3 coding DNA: TGTGCCAGCAGCAATCTCCCGGGACTAGCGAGCGGATACAATGAGCAGTTCTTC. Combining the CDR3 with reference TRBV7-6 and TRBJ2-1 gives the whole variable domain GAGVSQSPRYKVTKRGQDVALRCDPISGHVSLYWYRQALGQGPEFLTYFNYEAQQDKSGLPNDRFSAERPEGSISTLTIQRTEQRDSAMYRCASSNLPGLASGYNEQFFGPGTRLTVL.

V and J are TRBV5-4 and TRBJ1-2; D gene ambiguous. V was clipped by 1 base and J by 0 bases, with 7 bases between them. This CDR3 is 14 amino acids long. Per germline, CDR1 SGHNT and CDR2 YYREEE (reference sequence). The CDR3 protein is CASSLHSTNYGYTF. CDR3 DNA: TGTGCCAGCAGCTTGCACAGTACTAACTATGGCTACACCTTC.

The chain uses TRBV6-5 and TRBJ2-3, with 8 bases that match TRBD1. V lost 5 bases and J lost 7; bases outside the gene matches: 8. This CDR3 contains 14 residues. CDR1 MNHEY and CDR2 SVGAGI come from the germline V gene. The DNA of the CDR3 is TGTGCCAGCAGTAGACAGGGGAATCTAAATACGCAGTATTTT. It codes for CASSRQGNLNTQYF.

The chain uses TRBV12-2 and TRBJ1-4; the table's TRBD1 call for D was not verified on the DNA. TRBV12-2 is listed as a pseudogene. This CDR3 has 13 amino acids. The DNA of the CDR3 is TGTGCAAGTCGCACACCCGCAAATGAAAAACTGTTTTTT. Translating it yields CASRTPANEKLFF.

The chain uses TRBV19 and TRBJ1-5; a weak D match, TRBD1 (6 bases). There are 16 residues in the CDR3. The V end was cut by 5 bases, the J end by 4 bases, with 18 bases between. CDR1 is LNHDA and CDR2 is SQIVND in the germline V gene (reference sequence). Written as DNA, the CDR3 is TGTGCCAGTAGTCAGAAACGTGGGGGCGAGAATCAGCCCCAGCATTTT. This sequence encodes CASSQKRGGENQPQHF.

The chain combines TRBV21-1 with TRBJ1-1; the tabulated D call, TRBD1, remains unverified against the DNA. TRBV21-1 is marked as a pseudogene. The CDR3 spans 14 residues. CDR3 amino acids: CASSRDRGDTEAFF. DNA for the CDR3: TGTGCCAGCAGCAGGGACAGGGGGGACACTGAAGCTTTCTTT.